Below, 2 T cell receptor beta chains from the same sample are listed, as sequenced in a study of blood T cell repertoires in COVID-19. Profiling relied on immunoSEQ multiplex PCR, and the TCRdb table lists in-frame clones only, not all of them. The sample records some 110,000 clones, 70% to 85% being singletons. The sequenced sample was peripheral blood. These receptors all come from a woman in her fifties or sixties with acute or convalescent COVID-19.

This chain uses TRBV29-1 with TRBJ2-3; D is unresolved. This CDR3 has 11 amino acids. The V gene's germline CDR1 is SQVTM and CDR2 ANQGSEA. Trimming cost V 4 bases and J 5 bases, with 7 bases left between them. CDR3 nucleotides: TGCAGCGTTGTTCGACAAGATACGCAGTATTTT. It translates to CSVVRQDTQYF.

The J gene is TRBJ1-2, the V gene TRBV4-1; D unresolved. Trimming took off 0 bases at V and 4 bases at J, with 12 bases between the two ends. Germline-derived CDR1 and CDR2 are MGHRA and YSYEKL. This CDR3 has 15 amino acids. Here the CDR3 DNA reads TGCGCCAGCAGCCAAGATGAGGCGGCCGGCTATGGCTACACCTTC. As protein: CASSQDEAAGYGYTF.